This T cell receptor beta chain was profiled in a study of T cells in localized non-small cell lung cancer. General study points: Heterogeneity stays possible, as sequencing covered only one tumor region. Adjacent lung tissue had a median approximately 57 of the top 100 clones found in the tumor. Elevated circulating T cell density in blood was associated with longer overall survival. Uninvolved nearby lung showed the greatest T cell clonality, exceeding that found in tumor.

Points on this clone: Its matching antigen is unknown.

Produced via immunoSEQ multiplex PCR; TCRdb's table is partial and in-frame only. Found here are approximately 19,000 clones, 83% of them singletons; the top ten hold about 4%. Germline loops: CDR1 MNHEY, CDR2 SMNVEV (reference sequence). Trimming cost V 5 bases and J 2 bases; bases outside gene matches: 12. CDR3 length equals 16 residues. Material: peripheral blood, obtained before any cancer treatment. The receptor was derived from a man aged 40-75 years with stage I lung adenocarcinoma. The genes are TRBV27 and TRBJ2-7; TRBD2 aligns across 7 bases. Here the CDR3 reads CASSPTKGGAPYEQYF. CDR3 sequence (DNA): TGTGCCAGCAGTCCTACTAAGGGAGGGGCCCCCTACGAGCAGTACTTC.